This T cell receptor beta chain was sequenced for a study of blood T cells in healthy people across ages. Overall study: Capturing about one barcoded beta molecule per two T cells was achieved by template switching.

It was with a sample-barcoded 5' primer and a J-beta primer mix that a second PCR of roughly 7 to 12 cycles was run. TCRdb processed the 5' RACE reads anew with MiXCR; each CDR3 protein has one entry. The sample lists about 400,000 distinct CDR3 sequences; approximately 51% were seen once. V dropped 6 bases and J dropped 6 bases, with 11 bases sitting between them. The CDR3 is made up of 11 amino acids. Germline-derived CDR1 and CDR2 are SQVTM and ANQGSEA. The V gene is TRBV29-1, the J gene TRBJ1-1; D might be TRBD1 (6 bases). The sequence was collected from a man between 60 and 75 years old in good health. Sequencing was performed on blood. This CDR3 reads CSVGGPSEAFF. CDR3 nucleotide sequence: TGCAGCGTGGGGGGCCCTTCTGAAGCTTTCTTT.